The entry that follows covers one T cell receptor (beta chain) sequence. The antigen is undetermined. The CDR3 consists of 15 residues. Trimming pared 1 base from V and 1 base from J, leaving 8 bases between. The germline CDR1 and CDR2 sequences are LGHNA and YSLEER. Via MiXCR, TCRdb re-called the reads, giving one row per CDR3 protein. The repertoire holds some 800,000 distinct CDR3 sequences, with approximately 32% as singletons. The data are from a study of T cell repertoires in cytomegalovirus infection. Across the study: The authors relied on CMV epitopes, both recently identified HLA-C-restricted and well-studied HLA-B-restricted. Public TCR beta signatures provided an indication of both CMV infection and a matching HLA type.

General observations from the study: HLA-C-restricted CMV-specific TCR beta clonotypes were dominant in the ex vivo response. Pooled public TCR beta family frequency picked out CMV carriers with the relevant HLA.

The sequence was collected from a human donor in good health (CMV status not recorded). Some clones in this sample may be carry-over from other donors' samples. Material: cultured CD8+ T cells from PBMCs, obtained from culture after CMV antigen stimulation. The chain joins TRBV4-3 to TRBJ1-5, with D hard to call. CDR3 DNA: TGCGCCAGCAGCCAAGCACAATTAAGCAATCAGCCCCAGCATTTT. Amino acids: CASSQAQLSNQPQHF.